This TCR beta chain is drawn from a study of blood T cell repertoires in COVID-19 (dated by TCRdb to 2019 to 2021). For the wider study: Samples covering the acute and convalescent phases of COVID-19 were provided by collaborators in the United States, Italy and Spain. The repertoires were released in a freely available public database meant as a resource for research on the immune response to SARS-CoV-2. Nearly every sample came with metadata listing a de-identified subject ID, COVID-19 status, age in years and sex. Samples came from the ongoing ImmuneRACE study (first 160 participants) plus 1,254 subjects from 6 global collaborators. The material from the prospective study consisted of cDNA or gDNA derived from T cells, B-cell-depleted T cells, or PBMCs. Deeply sampled blood TCRbeta repertoires from subjects exposed to, actively infected with, or recovered from COVID-19 were included in the dataset. Where HLA class I and class II types were available, the types were taken from metadata supplied by the sample provider, not from assay-based typing. Broader findings and caveats from the paper: The quantity of clinical and demographic metadata differed by source and by participant and was supplied without curation.

The germline ends are 23 bases apart after V is trimmed by 8 bases and J by 10 bases. CDR1 and CDR2 were assigned from the germline V gene as MNHEY and SVGAGI. From its cysteine to its phenylalanine, the CDR3 spans 14 amino acids. The read is trimmed to its CDR3 DNA, 42 bases read in frame from base 1. Each collaborating institution followed its own protocols to collect whole blood in K2EDTA tubes. For TCRbeta analysis, collaborators shipped samples in one of three forms: frozen whole blood, isolated PBMCs, or DNA extracted from either of those sample types. TCRbeta CDR3 regions were amplified from genomic DNA using the immunoSEQ Assay, a bias-controlled multiplex PCR. The authors' pipeline ran thus. Within the assay, amplification of reference gene primers was used to estimate how many nucleated cells each sample contained. Sequence reads were collapsed and filtered to measure the absolute abundance of every unique TCRbeta CDR3 rearrangement. Productive Simpson clonality was computed per sample as the square root of Simpson's diversity index over productive rearrangements. Not all clones reach the TCRdb copy of this immuneACCESS table, which keeps in-frame sequences only. Checked studies attribute under half of the gap to unresolved V genes and leave the rest unexplained. V, J and clone size were drawn from that table, and D and trimming were deduced from the DNA. This sample is represented by approximately 96,000 clones; over 90% of them were singletons. The ten largest clones add up to 3.5% to 5% of the sample.

Worth noting for this clone: Its antigen has not been determined. No per-base quality is available; no much larger clone lies one base away.

The TCR sequence derives from a human donor with active COVID-19. The donor label of this sample is uncertain. Recombination connected TRBV6-5 to TRBJ2-5; the D gene is perhaps TRBD2, on 7 matching bases. The specimen was peripheral blood. CDR3 sequence: CASGEGGGSGSQYF. In nucleotides, the sequence is TGTGCCAGCGGGGAGGGTGGGGGCAGTGGGAGCCAGTACTTC.